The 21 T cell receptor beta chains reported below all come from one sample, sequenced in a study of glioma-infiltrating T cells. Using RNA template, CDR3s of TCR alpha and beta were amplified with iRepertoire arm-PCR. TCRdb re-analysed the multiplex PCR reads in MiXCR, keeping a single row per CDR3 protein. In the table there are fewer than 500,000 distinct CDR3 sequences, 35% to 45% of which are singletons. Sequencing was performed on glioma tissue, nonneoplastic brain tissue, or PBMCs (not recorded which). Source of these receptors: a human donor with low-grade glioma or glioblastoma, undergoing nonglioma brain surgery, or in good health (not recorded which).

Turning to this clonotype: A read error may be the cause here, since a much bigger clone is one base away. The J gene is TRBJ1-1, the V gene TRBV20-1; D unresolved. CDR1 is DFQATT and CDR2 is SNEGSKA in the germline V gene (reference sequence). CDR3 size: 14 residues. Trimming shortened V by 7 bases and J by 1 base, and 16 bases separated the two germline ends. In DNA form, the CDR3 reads TGCAGTGTACCGAGACTGACGCAGAACACTGAAGCTTTCTTT. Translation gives CSVPRLTQNTEAFF.

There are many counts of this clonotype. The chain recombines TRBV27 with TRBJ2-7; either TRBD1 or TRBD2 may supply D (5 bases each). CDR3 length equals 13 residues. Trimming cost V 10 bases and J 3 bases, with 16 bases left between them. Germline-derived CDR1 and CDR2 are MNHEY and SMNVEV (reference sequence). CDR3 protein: CATTGRNHYEQYF. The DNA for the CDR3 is TGTGCCACCACGGGACGGAACCACTACGAGCAGTACTTC.

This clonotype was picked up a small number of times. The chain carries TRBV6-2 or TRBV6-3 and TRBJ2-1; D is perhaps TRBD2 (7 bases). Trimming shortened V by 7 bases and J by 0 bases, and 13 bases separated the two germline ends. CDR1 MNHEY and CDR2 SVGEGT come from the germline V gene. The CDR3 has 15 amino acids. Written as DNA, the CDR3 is TGTGCCAGCATTCCCGGGGGGCTCTCCTACAATGAGCAGTTCTTC. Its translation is CASIPGGLSYNEQFF.

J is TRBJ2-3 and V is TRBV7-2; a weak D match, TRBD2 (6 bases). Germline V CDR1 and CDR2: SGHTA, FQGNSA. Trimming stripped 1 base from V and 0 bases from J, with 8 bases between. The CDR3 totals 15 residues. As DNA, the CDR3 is TGTGCCAGCAGCTTAGTAGCGGCAAGCACAGATACGCAGTATTTT. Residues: CASSLVAASTDTQYF.

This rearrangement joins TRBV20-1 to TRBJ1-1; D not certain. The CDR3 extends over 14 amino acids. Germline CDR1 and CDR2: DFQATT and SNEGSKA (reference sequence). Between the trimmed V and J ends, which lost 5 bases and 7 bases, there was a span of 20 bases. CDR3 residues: CSAGELGGWGEAFF. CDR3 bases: TGCAGTGCTGGCGAGTTGGGAGGGTGGGGTGAAGCTTTCTTT.

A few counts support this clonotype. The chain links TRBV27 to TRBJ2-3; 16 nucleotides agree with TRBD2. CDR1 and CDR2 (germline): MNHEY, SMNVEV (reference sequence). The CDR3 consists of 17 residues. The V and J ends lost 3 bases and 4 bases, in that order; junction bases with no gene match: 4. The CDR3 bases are TGTGCCAGCAGTTTTCTGGGACTAGCGGGAGGGCCAGATACGCAGTATTTT. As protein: CASSFLGLAGGPDTQYF.

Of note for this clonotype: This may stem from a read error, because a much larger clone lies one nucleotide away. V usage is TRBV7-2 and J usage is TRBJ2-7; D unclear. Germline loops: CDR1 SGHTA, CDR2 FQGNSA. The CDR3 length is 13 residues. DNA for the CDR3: TGTGTCAGCAGCTTAGTTCTCACCTACGAGCAGTACTTC. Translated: CVSSLVLTYEQYF.

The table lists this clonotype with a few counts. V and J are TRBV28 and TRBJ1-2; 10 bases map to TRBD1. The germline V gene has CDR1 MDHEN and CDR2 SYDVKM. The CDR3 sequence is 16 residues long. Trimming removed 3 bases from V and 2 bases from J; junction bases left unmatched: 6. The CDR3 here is CASSFLMGQGNYGYTF. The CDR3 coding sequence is TGTGCCAGCAGTTTTCTTATGGGACAGGGGAACTATGGCTACACCTTC.

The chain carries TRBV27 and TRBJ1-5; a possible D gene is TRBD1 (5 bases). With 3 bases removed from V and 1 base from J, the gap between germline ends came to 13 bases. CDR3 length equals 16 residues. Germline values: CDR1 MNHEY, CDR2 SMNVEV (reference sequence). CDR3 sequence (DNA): TGTGCCAGCAGTTTCGGGGCAGGGTTGAGCAATCAGCCCCAGCATTTT. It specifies CASSFGAGLSNQPQHF.

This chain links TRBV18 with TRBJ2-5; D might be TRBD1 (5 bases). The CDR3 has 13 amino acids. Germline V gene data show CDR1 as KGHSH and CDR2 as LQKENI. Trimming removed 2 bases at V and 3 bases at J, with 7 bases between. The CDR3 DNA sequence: TGTGCCAGCTCACCAACGGACAAAGAGACCCAGTACTTC. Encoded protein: CASSPTDKETQYF.

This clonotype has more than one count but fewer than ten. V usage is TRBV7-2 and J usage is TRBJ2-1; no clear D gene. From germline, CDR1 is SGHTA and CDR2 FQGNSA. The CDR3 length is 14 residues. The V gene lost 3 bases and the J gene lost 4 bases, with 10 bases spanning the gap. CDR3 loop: CASSFHRGYNEQFF. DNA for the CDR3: TGTGCCAGCAGCTTTCATAGAGGATACAATGAGCAGTTCTTC.

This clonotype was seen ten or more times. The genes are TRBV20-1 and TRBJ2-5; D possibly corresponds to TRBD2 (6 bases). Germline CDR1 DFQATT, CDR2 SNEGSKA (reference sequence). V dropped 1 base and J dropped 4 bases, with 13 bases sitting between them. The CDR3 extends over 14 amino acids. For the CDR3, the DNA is TGCAGTGCTAGAGTGCGGGATGGCATAGAGACCCAGTACTTC. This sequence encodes CSARVRDGIETQYF.

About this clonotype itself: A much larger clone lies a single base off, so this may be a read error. The CDR3 region is CATSRDSGSSYGYTF. CDR3 sequence (DNA): TGTGCCACCAGCAGAGATTCGGGCAGTAGCTATGGCTACACCTTC. The chain couples TRBV15 to TRBJ1-2; D not resolved. Germline V lookup: CDR1 LNHNV, CDR2 YYDKDF (reference sequence). Trimming removed 0 bases from V and 4 bases from J, with 12 bases in between. This CDR3 has 15 amino acids. Using reference TRBV15 and TRBJ1-2 for the parts outside the CDR3, the full variable domain is DAMVIQNPRYQVTQFGKPVTLSCSQTLNHNVMYWYQQKSSQAPKLLFHYYDKDFNNEADTPDNFQSRRPNTSFCFLDIRSPGLGDTAMYLCATSRDSGSSYGYTFGSGTRLTVV.

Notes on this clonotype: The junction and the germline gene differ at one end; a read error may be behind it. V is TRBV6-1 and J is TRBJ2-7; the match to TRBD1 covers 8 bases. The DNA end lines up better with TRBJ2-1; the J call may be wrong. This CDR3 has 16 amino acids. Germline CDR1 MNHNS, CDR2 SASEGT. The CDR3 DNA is TGTGCCACCAGTGATTTGTCAGGGGGCCCGTACAATGAGCAGTTCTTC. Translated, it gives CATSDLSGGPYNEQFF.

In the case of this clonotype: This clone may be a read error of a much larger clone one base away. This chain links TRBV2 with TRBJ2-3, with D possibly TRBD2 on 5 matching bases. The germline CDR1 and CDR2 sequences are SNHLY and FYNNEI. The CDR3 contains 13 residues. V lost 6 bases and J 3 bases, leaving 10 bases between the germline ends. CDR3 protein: CASRRDSTDTQYF. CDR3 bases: TGTGCCAGCAGACGGGATTCGACAGATACGCAGTATTTT.

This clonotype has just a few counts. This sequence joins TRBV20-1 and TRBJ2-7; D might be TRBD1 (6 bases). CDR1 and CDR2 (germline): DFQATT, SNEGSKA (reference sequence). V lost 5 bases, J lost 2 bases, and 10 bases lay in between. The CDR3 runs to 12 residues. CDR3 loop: CSAGGHTYEQYF. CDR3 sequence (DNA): TGCAGTGCTGGGGGACACACCTACGAGCAGTACTTC.

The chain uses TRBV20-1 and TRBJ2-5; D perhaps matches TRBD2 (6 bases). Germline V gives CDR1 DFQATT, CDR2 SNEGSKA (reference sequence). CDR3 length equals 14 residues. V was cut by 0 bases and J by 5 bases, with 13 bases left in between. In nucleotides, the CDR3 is TGCAGTGCTAGAGAGAGGGCAGGAGGGGAGACCCAGTACTTC. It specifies CSARERAGGETQYF.

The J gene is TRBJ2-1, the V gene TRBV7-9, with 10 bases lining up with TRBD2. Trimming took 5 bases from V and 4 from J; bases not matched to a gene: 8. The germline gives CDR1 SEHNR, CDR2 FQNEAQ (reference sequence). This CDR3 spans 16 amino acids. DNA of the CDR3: TGTGCCAGCAGCGGCACTACTAGCGGGATGTACAATGAGCAGTTCTTC. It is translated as CASSGTTSGMYNEQFF.

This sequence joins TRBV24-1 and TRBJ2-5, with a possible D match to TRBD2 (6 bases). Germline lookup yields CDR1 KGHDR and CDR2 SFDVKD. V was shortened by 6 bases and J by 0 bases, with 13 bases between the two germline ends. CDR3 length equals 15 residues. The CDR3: CATSSPRDYQETQYF. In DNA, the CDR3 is TGTGCCACCAGTTCACCGAGGGACTACCAAGAGACCCAGTACTTC.

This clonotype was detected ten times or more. The CDR3 DNA reads as TGTGCCAGCAGCTTAAGCGACTACGAGCAGTACTTC. Its protein product is CASSLSDYEQYF. The V gene is TRBV7-2, the J gene TRBJ2-7; D uncertain. V was pared by 2 bases and J by 3 bases, with 5 bases between. CDR1 SGHTA and CDR2 FQGNSA come from the germline V gene. CDR3 length: 12 amino acids.

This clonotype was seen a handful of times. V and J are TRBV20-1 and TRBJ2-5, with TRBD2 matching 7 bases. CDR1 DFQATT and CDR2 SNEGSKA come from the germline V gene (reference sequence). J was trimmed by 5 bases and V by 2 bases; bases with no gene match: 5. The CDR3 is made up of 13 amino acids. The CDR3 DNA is TGCAGTGCTAGAATGGGGAGGGCGGAGACCCAGTACTTC. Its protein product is CSARMGRAETQYF.